A selection of T cell receptor beta chains follows, all from one sample in a study of shared clonotypes between healthy human individuals. TCRdb's table, derived via immunoSEQ multiplex PCR, lists solely in-frame clones and lacks some. The sample consists of about 2 million clones, roughly 95% of them appearing once. The sample consisted of naive CD8+ T cells sorted from blood. The receptor set was obtained from a man aged 18-30 years in good health. CDR3s include the opening cysteine and the closing phenylalanine or tryptophan. D genes are given only for firm matches. Expanded clones are given a class, and other clones once, few, many or no size at all.

cdr3_nt cdr3_aa j_call cdr3_length v_call d_call clone_size
TGTGCCAGCAGTGAATATATAGGGGGAGGGAACACTGAAGCTTTCTTT CASSEYIGGGNTEAFF TRBJ1-1 16 TRBV25-1 . once
TGTGCCAGCAGCAAACGCCGGATGGCTCCCTACGAGCAGTACTTC CASSKRRMAPYEQYF TRBJ2-7 15 TRBV21-1 . .
TGTGCCAGCAGTTTTTCGGGTTCCGAGCAGTACTTC CASSFSGSEQYF TRBJ2-7 12 TRBV28 . .
TGTGCCACCTCCAGTATGGACGGTGAGCAGTTCTTC CATSSMDGEQFF TRBJ2-1 12 TRBV6-6 . .
TGTGCCAGCAGCCCGGAGGCCTCCTACGAGCAGTACTTC CASSPEASYEQYF TRBJ2-7 13 TRBV7-9 . .
TGTGCCAGCAGTTACTCGCTTCACCCTTTC CASSYSLHPF TRBJ2-7 10 TRBV6-5 . .
TGTGCCAGCAGCCCCCGGACAGCCTATGGCTACACCTTC CASSPRTAYGYTF TRBJ1-2 13 TRBV7-9 . .
TGTGCTAGTGGTTTGGTAGCCCTCCGGGACCCGTCGGGCGAGCAGTACTTC CASGLVALRDPSGEQYF TRBJ2-7 17 TRBV12-5 . .
TGTGCCACCAGCCCTCGTAGGGTCCTCCAAGAGACCCAGTACTTC CATSPRRVLQETQYF TRBJ2-5 15 TRBV15 . .
TGTGCCAGCAGTCCCGCACCGGGGACCAATCAGCCCCAGCATTTT CASSPAPGTNQPQHF TRBJ1-5 15 TRBV27 . .
TGTGCCATCAGTGATGGGACAGGGGACACAGATACGCAGTATTTT CAISDGTGDTDTQYF TRBJ2-3 15 TRBV10-3 TRBD1 .
TGTGCCAGCAGCTCCAAAGAGGCAGGGTTCGATCAGCCCCAGCATTTT CASSSKEAGFDQPQHF TRBJ1-5 16 TRBV7-9 . .
TGTGCCAGCAGCCCGGGGGGCCACGAGCAGTACTTC CASSPGGHEQYF TRBJ2-7 12 TRBV7-9 . .
TGTGCCAGCAGCTGGATGGGGTCTGAAGCTTTCTTT CASSWMGSEAFF TRBJ1-1 12 TRBV7-9 . .
TGTGCCAGCAGTTGGACAGGGGGCGGCACTGAAGCTTTCTTT CASSWTGGGTEAFF TRBJ1-1 14 TRBV5-5 TRBD1 .
TGTGCCAGCAGTTACGTGGGGGGCCCGCAGTATTTT CASSYVGGPQYF TRBJ2-3 12 TRBV6-5 . .
TGTGCCTGGAGCGAAGAAGGACAGGGCTCCTACAATGAGCAGTTCTTC CAWSEEGQGSYNEQFF TRBJ2-1 16 TRBV30 TRBD1 once
TGTGCCAGCAGTGGGCCGGGACAGGGCGATTCATGGGCCCCTGAAGCTTTCTTT CASSGPGQGDSWAPEAFF TRBJ1-1 18 TRBV6-1 TRBD1 .
TGTGCCAGCAGCTACCCGGGACTGGATTCCTACGAGCAGTACTTC CASSYPGLDSYEQYF TRBJ2-7 15 TRBV7-9 . .
TGTGCCAGCAGTTACTCTCGACAGAGCTCCTACAATGAGCAGTTCTTC CASSYSRQSSYNEQFF TRBJ2-1 16 TRBV6-6 . .
TGCGCCAGCAGCCAAGACTTACTAGTAATAGAGCAGTTCTTC CASSQDLLVIEQFF TRBJ2-1 14 TRBV4-3 . .
TGTGCCAGCAGTCTGGCAGAGAGCAATCAGCCCCAGCATTTT CASSLAESNQPQHF TRBJ1-5 14 TRBV27 . .
TGTGCCAGCAGCCAGGGGGATACTGAAGCTTTCTTT CASSQGDTEAFF TRBJ1-1 12 TRBV7-2 TRBD1 .
TGTGCCAGCTGGGACAGGGGTCTACTTAATGAGCAGTTCTTC CASWDRGLLNEQFF TRBJ2-1 14 TRBV5-5 TRBD1 .